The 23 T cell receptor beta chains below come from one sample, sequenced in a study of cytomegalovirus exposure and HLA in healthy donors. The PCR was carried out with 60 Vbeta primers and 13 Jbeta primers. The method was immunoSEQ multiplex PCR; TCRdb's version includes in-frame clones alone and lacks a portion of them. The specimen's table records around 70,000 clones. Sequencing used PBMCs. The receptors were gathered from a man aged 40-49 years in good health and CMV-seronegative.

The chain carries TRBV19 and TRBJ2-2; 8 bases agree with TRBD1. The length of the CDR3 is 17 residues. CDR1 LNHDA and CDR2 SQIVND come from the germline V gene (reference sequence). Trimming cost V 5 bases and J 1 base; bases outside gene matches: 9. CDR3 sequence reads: CASSGSRDRRNTGELFF. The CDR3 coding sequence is TGTGCCAGTAGTGGCTCTCGGGACAGGAGGAACACCGGGGAGCTGTTTTTT.

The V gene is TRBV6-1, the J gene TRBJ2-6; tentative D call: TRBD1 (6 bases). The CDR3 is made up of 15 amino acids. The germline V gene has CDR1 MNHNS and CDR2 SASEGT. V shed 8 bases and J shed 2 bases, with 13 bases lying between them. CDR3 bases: TGTGCCAGCGTCGCAGGGGTTGCTGGGGCCAACGTCCTGACTTTC. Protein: CASVAGVAGANVLTF.

In nucleotides, the CDR3 is TGCGCCAGCAGCCGGGACATGAACACCGGGGAGCTGTTTTTT. It yields the protein CASSRDMNTGELFF. This rearrangement joins TRBV4-1 to TRBJ2-2, with D tentatively TRBD1 (6 bases). Germline-derived CDR1 and CDR2 are MGHRA and YSYEKL. The CDR3 spans 14 residues. The V end lost 4 bases, the J end lost 1 base, and 7 bases lay between the germline ends.

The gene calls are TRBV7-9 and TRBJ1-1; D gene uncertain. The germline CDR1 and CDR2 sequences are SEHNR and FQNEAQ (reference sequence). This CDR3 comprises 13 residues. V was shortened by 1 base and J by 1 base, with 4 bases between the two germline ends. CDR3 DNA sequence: TGTGCCAGCAGCTTAGGCGAGAACACTGAAGCTTTCTTT. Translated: CASSLGENTEAFF.

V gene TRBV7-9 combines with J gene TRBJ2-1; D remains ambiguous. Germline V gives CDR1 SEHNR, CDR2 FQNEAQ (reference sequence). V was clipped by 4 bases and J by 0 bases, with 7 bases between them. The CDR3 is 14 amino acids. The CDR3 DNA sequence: TGTGCCAGCAGCTCTTCGTCCTCCTACAATGAGCAGTTCTTC. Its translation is CASSSSSSYNEQFF.

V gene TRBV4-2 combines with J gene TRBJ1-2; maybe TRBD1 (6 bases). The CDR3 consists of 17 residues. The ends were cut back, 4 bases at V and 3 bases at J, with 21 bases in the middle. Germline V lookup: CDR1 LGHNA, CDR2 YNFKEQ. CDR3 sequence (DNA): TGTGCCAGCAGCCCGCGGGGGCAAAGGGGGACGGACTATGGCTACACCTTC. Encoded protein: CASSPRGQRGTDYGYTF.

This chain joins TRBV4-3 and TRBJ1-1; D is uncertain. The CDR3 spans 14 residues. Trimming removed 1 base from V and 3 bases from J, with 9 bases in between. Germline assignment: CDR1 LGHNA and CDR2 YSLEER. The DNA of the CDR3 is TGCGCCAGCAGCCAAGGGGAGGGTTACACTGAAGCTTTCTTT. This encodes CASSQGEGYTEAFF.

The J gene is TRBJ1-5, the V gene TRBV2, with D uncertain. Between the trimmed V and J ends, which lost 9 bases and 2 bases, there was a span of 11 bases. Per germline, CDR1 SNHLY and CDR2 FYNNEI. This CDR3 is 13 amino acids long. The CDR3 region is CASTDEGNQPQHF. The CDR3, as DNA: TGTGCCAGTACTGACGAGGGCAATCAGCCCCAGCATTTT.

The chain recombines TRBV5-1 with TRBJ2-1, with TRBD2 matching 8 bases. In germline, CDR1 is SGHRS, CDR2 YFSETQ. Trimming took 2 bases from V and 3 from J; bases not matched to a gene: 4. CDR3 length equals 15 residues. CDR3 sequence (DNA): TGCGCCAGCAGCTTCGGGAGGGTGAACTACAATGAGCAGTTCTTC. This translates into CASSFGRVNYNEQFF.

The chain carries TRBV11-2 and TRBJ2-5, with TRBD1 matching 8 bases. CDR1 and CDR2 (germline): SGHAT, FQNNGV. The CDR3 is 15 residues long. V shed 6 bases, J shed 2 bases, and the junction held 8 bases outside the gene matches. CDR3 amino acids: CASRAYRGKQETQYF. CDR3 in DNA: TGTGCCAGCAGGGCGTACAGGGGGAAACAAGAGACCCAGTACTTC.

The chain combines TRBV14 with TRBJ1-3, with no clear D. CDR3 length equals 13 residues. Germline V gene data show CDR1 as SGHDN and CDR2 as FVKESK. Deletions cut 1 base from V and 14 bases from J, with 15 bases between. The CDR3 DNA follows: TGTGCCAGCAGCCAAGTAAGAGGTCACTCACTATATTTT. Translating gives CASSQVRGHSLYF.

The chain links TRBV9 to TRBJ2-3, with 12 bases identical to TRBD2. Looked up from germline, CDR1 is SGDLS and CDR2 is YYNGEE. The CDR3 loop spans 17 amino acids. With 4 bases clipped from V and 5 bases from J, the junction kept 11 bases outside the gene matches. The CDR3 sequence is CASSTGLAGPRGDTQYF. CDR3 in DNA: TGTGCCAGCAGCACGGGACTAGCGGGCCCAAGAGGAGATACGCAGTATTTT.

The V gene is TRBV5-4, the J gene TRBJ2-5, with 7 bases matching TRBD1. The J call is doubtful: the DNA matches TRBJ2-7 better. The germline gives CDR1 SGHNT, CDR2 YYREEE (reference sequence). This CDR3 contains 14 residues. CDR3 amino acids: CASSSRTGSYEQYF. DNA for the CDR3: TGTGCCAGCAGCTCTAGGACAGGTTCCTACGAGCAGTACTTC.

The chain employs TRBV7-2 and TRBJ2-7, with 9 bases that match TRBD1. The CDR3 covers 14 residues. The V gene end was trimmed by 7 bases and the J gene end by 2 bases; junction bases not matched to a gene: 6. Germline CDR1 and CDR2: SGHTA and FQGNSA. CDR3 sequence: CASTRDRVAYEQYF. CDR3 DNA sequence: TGTGCCAGCACCCGGGACAGGGTCGCCTACGAGCAGTACTTC.

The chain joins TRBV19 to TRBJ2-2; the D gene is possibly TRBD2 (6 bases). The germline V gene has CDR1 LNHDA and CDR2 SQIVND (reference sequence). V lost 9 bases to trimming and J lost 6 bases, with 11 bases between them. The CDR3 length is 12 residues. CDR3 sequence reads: CASRWRAGELFF. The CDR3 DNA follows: TGTGCCAGCCGCTGGAGGGCCGGGGAGCTGTTTTTT.

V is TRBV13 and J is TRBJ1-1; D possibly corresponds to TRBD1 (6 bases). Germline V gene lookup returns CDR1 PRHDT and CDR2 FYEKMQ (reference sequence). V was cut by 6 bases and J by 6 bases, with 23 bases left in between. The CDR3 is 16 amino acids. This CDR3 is CASRFTIGTLKPEAFF. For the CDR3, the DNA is TGTGCCAGCAGATTTACGATCGGGACATTGAAACCTGAAGCTTTCTTT.

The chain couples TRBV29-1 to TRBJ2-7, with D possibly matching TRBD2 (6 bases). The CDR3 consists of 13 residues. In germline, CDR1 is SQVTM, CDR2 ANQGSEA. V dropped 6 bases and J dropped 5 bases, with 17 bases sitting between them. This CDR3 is CSVRSPGRHEQYF. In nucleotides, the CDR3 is TGCAGCGTCAGAAGCCCAGGGAGGCACGAGCAGTACTTC.

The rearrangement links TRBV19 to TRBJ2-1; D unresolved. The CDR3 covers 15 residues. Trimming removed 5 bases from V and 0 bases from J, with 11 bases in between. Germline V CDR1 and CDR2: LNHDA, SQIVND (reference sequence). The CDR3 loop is CASSPDWSSYNEQFF. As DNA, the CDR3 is TGTGCCAGTAGTCCTGACTGGAGCTCCTACAATGAGCAGTTCTTC.

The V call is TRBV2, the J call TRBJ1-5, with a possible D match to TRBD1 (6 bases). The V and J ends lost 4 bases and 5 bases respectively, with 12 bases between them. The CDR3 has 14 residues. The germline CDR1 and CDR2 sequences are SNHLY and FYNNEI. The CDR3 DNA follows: TGTGCCAGCAGTGGACAGGCGGTAGATCAGCCCCAGCATTTT. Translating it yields CASSGQAVDQPQHF.

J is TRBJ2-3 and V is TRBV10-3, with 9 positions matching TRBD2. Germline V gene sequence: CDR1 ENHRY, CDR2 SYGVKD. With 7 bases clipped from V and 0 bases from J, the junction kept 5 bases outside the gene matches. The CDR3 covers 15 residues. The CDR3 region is CAIKAGGSSTDTQYF. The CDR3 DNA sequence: TGTGCCATCAAAGCGGGAGGATCTAGCACAGATACGCAGTATTTT.

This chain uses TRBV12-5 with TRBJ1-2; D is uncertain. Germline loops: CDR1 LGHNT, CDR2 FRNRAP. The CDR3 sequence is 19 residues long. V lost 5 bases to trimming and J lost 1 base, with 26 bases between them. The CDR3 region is CASGVASGSAGYNNYGYTF. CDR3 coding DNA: TGTGCTAGTGGTGTGGCGTCCGGGAGCGCGGGATATAATAACTATGGCTACACCTTC.

CDR3 sequence: CASSFQGGHGYTF. Here the CDR3 DNA reads TGTGCCAGCAGTTTCCAAGGAGGGCATGGCTACACCTTC. This chain uses TRBV27 with TRBJ1-2; D remains unclear. There are 13 residues in the CDR3. Trimming shortened V by 3 bases and J by 6 bases, and 11 bases separated the two germline ends. Germline CDR1 is MNHEY and CDR2 is SMNVEV (reference sequence).

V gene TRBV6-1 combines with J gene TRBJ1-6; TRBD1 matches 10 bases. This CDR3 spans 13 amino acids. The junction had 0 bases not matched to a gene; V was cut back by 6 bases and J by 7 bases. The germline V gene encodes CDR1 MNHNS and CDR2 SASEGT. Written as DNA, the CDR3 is TGTGCCAGCAGGGGACAGGGGAATTCACCCCTCCACTTT. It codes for CASRGQGNSPLHF.